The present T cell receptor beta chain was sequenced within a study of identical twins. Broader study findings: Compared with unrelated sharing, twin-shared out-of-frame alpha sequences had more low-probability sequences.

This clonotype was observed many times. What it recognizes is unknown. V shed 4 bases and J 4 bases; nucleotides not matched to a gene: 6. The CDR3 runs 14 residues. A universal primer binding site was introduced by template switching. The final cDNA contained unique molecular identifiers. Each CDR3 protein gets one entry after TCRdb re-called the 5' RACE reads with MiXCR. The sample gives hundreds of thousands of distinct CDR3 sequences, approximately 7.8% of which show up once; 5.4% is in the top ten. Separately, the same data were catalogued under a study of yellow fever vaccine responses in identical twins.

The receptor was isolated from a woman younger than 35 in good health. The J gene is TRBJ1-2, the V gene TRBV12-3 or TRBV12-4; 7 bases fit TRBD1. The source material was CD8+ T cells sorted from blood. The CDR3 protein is CASSSRQGSYGYTF. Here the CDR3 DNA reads TGTGCCAGCAGTTCCAGACAGGGATCCTATGGCTACACCTTC.